The 2 T cell receptor beta chains below were found in one sample sequenced in a study of blood T cell repertoires in COVID-19. The repertoire was sequenced with immunoSEQ multiplex PCR; TCRdb's copy has only in-frame clones and lacks some. Of fewer than 350,000 clones detected, less than 85% appear once; the ten largest clones hold approximately 1.9%. The sample taken for sequencing was PBMCs or T cells enriched from blood (not recorded which). These receptors all stem from a woman aged 25-40 years who had been exposed to COVID-19.

The rearrangement uses TRBV28 and TRBJ1-2; D ambiguous. Germline lookup yields CDR1 MDHEN and CDR2 SYDVKM. The CDR3 sequence is 11 residues long. Trimming took 6 bases from V and 0 from J, leaving 2 bases between them. The CDR3 DNA reads TGTGCCAGCAGCACTAACTATGGCTACACCTTC. Its protein is CASSTNYGYTF.

The chain is built from TRBV10-3 and TRBJ2-3; D remains unclear. The V gene lost 6 bases and the J gene lost 4 bases, with 11 bases spanning the gap. CDR3 length: 13 amino acids. Germline V gene lookup returns CDR1 ENHRY and CDR2 SYGVKD. The CDR3 DNA is TGTGCCATCAGCCACTATACTTCAGATACGCAGTATTTT. This translates into CAISHYTSDTQYF.